In its sample, the clone carrying this TCR beta chain was seen a few times. Its antigen is not known. This record belongs to a study of blood T cells in healthy people across ages. A sample-barcoded 5' primer and a J-beta primer mix were used in a second PCR of about 7 to 12 cycles. TCRdb analysed the 5' RACE reads with MiXCR anew, one entry per CDR3 protein. The repertoire holds 1.5 million or so distinct CDR3 sequences, approximately 40% seen once, with roughly 7.9% in the top ten. The length of the CDR3 is 15 residues. Germline loops: CDR1 ENHRY, CDR2 SYGVKD. After removal of 4 bases from V and 0 bases from J, the junction contained 2 bases not matched to a gene. Study-wide results and caveats: It was held that diversity estimates obtained from one million T cells represented underestimates.

The TCR sequence derives from a woman under 30 in good health. The sequenced sample consisted of blood. V gene TRBV10-3 combines with J gene TRBJ2-7, with 11 bases lining up with TRBD1. DNA of the CDR3: TGTGCCATCAGTGGCGGGACAGGGGGCTCCTACGAGCAGTACTTC. Its protein product is CAISGGTGGSYEQYF.